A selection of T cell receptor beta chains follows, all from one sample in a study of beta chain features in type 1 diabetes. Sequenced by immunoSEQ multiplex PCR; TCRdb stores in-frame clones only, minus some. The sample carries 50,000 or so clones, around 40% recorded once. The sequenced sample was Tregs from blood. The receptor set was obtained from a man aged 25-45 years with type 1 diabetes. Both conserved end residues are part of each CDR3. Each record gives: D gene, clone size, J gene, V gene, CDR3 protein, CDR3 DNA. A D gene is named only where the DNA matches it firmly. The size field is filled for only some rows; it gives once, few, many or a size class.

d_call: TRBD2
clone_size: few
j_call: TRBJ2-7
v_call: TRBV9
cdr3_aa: CASSGGSGTYSYEQYF
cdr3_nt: TGTGCCAGCAGCGGTGGGAGCGGGACCTACTCCTACGAGCAGTACTTC

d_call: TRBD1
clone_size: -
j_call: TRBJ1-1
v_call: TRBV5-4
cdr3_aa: CASSPTGGGTEAFF
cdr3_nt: TGTGCCAGCAGCCCCACAGGGGGAGGCACTGAAGCTTTCTTT

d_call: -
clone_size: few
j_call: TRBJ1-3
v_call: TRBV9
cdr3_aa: CASSVRPGSSGNTIYF
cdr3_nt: TGTGCCAGCAGCGTACGGCCCGGGAGCTCTGGAAACACCATATATTTT

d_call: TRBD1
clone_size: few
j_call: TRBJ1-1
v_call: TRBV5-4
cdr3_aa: CASSPGQGVNTEAFF
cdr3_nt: TGTGCCAGCAGCCCCGGACAGGGTGTGAACACTGAAGCTTTCTTT

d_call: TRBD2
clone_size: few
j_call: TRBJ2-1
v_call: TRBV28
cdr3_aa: CASRSGAGGEQFF
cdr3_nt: TGTGCCAGCAGAAGCGGAGCGGGAGGTGAGCAGTTCTTC

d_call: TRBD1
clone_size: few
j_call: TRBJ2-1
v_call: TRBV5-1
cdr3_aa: CASSLVDRGYNEQFF
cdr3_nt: TGCGCCAGCAGCTTGGTAGACAGGGGTTACAATGAGCAGTTCTTC

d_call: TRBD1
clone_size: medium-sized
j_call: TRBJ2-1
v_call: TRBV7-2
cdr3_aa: CASSLTGHEQFF
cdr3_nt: TGTGCCAGCAGCCTGACAGGGCATGAGCAGTTCTTC

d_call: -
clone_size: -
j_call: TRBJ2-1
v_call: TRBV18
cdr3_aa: CASSLPGADEQFF
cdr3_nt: TGTGCCAGCTCTCTTCCGGGAGCCGATGAGCAGTTCTTC

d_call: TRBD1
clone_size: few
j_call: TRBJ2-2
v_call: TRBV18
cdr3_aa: CASSPAGQAGTGELFF
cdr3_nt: TGTGCCAGCTCTCCGGCGGGACAGGCAGGCACCGGGGAGCTGTTTTTT

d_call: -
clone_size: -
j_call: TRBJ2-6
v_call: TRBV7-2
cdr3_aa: CASSLRTGTVGANVLTF
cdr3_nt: TGTGCCAGCAGCTTGAGAACAGGGACGGTTGGGGCCAACGTCCTGACTTTC

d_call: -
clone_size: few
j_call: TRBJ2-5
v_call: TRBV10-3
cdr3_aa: CAISENREQYF
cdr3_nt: TGTGCCATCAGTGAAAATCGAGAGCAGTACTTC

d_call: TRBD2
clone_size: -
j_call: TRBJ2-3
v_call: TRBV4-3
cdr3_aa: CASSQAPRLAGITDTQYF
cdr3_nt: TGCGCCAGCAGCCAAGCCCCCCGACTAGCGGGTATCACAGATACGCAGTATTTT

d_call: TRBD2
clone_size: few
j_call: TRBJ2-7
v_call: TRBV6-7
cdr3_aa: CASSRHVSGRLYEQYF
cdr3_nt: TGTGCCAGCAGTCGCCATGTGAGCGGGAGATTATACGAGCAGTACTTC

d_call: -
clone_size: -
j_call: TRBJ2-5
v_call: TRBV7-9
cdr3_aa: CASSLRGWGPQETQYF
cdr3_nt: TGTGCCAGCAGTCTTCGTGGCTGGGGCCCCCAAGAGACCCAGTACTTC

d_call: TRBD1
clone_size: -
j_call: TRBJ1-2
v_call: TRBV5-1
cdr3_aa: CASSSGQINYGYTF
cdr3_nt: TGCGCCAGCAGCTCGGGACAGATTAACTATGGCTACACCTTC

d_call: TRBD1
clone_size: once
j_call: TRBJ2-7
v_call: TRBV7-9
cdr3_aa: CASSLPRGRWEQYF
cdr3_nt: TGTGCCAGCAGCTTGCCAAGGGGGCGTTGGGAGCAGTACTTC

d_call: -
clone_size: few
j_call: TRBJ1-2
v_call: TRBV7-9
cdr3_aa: CASSQRGSNYGYTF
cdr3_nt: TGTGCCAGCAGCCAAAGGGGCAGTAACTATGGCTACACCTTC

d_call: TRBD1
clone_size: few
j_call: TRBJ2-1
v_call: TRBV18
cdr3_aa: CASSPATGDPFF
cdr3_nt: TGTGCCAGCTCACCAGCAACAGGGGACCCGTTCTTC

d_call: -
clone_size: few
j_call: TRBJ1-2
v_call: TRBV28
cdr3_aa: CASSYKEGYTF
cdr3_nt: TGTGCCAGCAGTTATAAGGAGGGCTACACCTTC

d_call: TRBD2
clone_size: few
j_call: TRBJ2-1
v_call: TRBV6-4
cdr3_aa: CASQPSGSYNEQFF
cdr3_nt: TGTGCCAGCCAACCGAGCGGGAGTTACAATGAGCAGTTCTTC

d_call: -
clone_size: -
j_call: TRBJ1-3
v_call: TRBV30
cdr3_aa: CAWSNVRGRSGNTIYF
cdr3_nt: TGTGCCTGGAGTAACGTCAGGGGCCGGTCTGGAAACACCATATATTTT

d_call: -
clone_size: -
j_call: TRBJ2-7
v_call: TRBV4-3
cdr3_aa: CASSQGWAGKSYEQYF
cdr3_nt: TGCGCCAGCAGCCAAGGTTGGGCAGGGAAGTCCTACGAGCAGTACTTC

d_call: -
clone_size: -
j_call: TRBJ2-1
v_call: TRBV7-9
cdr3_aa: CASSATRGVQFF
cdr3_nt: TGTGCCAGCAGCGCTACCAGAGGTGTGCAGTTCTTC

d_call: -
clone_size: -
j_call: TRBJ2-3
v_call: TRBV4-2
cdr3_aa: CASSQDGASIADTQYF
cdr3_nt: TGTGCCAGCAGCCAAGATGGGGCCAGTATCGCAGATACGCAGTATTTT

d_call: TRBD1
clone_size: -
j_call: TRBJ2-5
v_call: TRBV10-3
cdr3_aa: CAISEGTGKETQYF
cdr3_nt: TGTGCCATCAGTGAAGGGACAGGGAAAGAGACCCAGTACTTC

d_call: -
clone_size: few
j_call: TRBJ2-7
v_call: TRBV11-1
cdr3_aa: CASSLVPLYEQYF
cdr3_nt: TGTGCCAGCAGCTTAGTCCCCCTGTACGAGCAGTACTTC

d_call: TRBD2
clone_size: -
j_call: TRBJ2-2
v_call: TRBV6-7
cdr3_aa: CASRGLAGVFAGELFF
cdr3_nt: TGTGCCAGCAGGGGACTAGCGGGAGTATTCGCCGGGGAGCTGTTTTTT

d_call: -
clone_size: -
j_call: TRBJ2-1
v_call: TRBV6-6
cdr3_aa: CASSQLGTREANEQFF
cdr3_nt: TGTGCCAGCAGTCAGCTAGGGACACGGGAGGCCAATGAGCAGTTCTTC

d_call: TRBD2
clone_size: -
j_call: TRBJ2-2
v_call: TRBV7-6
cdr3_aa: CASSLAVAGATGELFF
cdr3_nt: TGTGCCAGCAGCTTAGCCGTAGCGGGGGCCACCGGGGAGCTGTTTTTT